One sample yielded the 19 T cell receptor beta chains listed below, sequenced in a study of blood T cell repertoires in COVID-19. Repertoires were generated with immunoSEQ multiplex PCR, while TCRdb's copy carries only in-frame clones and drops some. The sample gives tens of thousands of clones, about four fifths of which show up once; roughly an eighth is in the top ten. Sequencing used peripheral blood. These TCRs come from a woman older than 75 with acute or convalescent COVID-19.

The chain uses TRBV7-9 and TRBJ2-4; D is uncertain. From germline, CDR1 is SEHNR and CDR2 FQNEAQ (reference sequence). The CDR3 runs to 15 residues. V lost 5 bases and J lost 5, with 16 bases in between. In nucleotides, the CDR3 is TGTGCCAGCAGCCTGAGTCGGCGGTCAGAAAACATTCAGTACTTC. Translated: CASSLSRRSENIQYF.

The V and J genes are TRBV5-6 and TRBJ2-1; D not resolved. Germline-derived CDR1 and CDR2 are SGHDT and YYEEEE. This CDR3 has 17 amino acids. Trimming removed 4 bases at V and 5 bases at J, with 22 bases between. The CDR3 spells CASSLRFADSDDNEQFF. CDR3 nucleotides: TGTGCCAGCAGCCTAAGATTCGCCGACTCAGATGACAATGAGCAGTTCTTC.

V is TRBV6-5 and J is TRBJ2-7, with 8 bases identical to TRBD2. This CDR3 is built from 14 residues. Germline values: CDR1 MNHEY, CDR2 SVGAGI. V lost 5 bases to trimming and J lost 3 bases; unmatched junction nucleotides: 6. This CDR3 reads CASSPSGTSYEQYF. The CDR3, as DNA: TGTGCCAGCAGTCCATCCGGGACTAGCTACGAGCAGTACTTC.

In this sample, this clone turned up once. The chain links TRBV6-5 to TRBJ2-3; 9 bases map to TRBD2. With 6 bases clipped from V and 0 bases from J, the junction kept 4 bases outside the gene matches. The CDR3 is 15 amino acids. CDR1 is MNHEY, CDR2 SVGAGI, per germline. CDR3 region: CASRLAGASTDTQYF. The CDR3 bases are TGTGCCAGCAGACTAGCGGGCGCTAGCACAGATACGCAGTATTTT.

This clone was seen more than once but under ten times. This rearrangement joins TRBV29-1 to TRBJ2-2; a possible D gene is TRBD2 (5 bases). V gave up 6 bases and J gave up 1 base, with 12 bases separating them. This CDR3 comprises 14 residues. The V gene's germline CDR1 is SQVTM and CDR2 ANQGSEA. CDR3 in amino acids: CSVLPDLNTGELFF. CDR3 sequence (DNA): TGCAGCGTACTCCCGGACTTGAACACCGGGGAGCTGTTTTTT.

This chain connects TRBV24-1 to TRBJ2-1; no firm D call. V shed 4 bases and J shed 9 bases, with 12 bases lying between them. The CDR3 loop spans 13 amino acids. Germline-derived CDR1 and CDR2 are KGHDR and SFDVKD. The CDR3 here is CATSDRVIGEQFF. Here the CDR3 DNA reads TGTGCCACCAGTGACCGGGTAATCGGTGAGCAGTTCTTC.

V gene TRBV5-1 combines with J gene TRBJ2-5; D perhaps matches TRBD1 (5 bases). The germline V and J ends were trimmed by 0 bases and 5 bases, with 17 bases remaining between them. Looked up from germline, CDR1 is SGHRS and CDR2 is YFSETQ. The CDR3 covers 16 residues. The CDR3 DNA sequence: TGCGCCAGCAGCTTGGAAGCCGGACATTTCATGGAGACCCAGTACTTC. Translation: CASSLEAGHFMETQYF.

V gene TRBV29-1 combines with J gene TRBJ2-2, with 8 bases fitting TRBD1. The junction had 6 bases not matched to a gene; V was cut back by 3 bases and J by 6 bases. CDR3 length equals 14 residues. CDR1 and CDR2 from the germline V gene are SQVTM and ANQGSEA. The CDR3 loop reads CSVELGRGPGELFF. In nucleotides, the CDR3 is TGCAGCGTTGAGTTGGGCAGGGGGCCCGGGGAGCTGTTTTTT.

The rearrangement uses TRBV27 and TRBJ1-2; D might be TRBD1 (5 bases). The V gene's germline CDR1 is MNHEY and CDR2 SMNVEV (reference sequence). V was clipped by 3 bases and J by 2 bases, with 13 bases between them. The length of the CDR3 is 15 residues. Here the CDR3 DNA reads TGTGCCAGCAGTTTTCTCGGGCAGGGCAACTATGGCTACACCTTC. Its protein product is CASSFLGQGNYGYTF.

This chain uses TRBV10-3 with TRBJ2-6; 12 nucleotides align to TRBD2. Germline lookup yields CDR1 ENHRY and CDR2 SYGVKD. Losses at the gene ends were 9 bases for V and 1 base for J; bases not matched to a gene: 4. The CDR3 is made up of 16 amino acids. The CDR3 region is CAIRTSGISGANVLTF. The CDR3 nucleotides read TGTGCCATTCGGACTAGCGGGATTTCTGGGGCCAACGTCCTGACTTTC.

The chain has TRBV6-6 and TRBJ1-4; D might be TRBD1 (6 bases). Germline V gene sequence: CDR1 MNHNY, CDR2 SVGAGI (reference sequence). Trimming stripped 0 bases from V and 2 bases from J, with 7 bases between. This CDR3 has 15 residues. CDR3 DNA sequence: TGTGCCAGCAGTTACTCGAGGGGGACTAATGAAAAACTGTTTTTT. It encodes CASSYSRGTNEKLFF.

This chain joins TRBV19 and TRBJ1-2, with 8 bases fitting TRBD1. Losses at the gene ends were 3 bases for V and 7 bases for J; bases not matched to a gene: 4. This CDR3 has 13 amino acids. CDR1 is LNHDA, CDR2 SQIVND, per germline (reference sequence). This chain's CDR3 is CASSIDGQGGYTF. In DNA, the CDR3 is TGTGCCAGTAGTATTGATGGACAGGGTGGCTACACCTTC. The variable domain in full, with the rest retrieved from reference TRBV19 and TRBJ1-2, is DGGITQSPKYLFRKEGQNVTLSCEQNLNHDAMYWYRQDPGQGLRLIYYSQIVNDFQKGDIAEGYSVSREKKESFPLTVTSAQKNPTAFYLCASSIDGQGGYTFGSGTRLTVV.

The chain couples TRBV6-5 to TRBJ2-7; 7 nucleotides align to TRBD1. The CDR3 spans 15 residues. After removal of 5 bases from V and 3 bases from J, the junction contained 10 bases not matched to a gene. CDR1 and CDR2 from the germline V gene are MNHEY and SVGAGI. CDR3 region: CASSLGQVGYYEQYF. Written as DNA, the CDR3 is TGTGCCAGCAGTCTAGGACAGGTGGGATACTACGAGCAGTACTTC.

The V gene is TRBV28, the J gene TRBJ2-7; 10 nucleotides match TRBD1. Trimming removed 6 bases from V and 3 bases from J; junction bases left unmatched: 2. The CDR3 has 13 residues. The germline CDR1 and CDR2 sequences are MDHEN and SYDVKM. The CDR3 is CASRRTGGYEQYF. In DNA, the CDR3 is TGTGCCAGCAGGAGGACAGGGGGCTACGAGCAGTACTTC. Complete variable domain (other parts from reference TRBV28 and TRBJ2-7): DVKVTQSSRYLVKRTGEKVFLECVQDMDHENMFWYRQDPGLGLRLIYFSYDVKMKEKGDIPEGYSVSREKKERFSLILESASTNQTSMYLCASRRTGGYEQYFGPGTRLTVT.

CDR3 in amino acids: CASSLEGRKSTDTQYF. CDR3 coding DNA: TGCGCCAGCAGCTTGGAGGGGCGGAAAAGCACAGATACGCAGTATTTT. The genes are TRBV5-1 and TRBJ2-3; D possibly corresponds to TRBD1 (5 bases). CDR1 SGHRS and CDR2 YFSETQ come from the germline V gene. Trimming stripped 0 bases from V and 0 bases from J, with 11 bases between. CDR3 size: 16 residues.

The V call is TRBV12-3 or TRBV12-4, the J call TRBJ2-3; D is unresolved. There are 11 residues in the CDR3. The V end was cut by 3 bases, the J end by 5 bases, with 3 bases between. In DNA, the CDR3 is TGTGCCAGCAGTTTTCGAGATACGCAGTATTTT. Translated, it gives CASSFRDTQYF.

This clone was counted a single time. CDR3 loop: CASSQKQGGSAEAFF. For the CDR3, the DNA is TGTGCCAGCAGCCAAAAACAGGGGGGTAGCGCTGAAGCTTTCTTT. The chain recombines TRBV3-1 (or the pseudogene TRBV3-2) with TRBJ1-1; 8 bases are shared with TRBD1. Germline assignment: CDR1 LGHDT and CDR2 YNNKEL (reference sequence). The ends lost 2 bases at V and 6 bases at J; junction bases unmatched: 8. CDR3 size: 15 residues.

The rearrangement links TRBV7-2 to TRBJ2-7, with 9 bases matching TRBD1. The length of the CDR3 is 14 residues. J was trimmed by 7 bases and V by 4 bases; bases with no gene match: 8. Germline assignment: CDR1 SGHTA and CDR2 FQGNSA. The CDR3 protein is CASSSQGAQEEQYF. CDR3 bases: TGTGCCAGCAGCTCACAGGGGGCGCAGGAAGAGCAGTACTTC.

CDR3 region: CASSLGVGGMRPGGLETQYF. CDR3 DNA sequence: TGTGCCAGCAGCTTAGGAGTAGGGGGTATGAGACCTGGGGGTTTAGAGACCCAGTACTTC. The chain links TRBV7-7 to TRBJ2-5; D possibly corresponds to TRBD1 (6 bases). The germline V gene encodes CDR1 SSHAT and CDR2 FNYEAQ (reference sequence). This CDR3 is 20 amino acids long. With 1 base removed from V and 4 bases from J, the gap between germline ends came to 28 bases.